These 10 T cell receptor beta chains share one sample of origin, sequenced in a study of response to subunit inactivated influenza vaccine. Each CDR3 protein is one row after TCRdb ran MiXCR on the RT-PCR reads. The sample lists 590,000 or so distinct CDR3 sequences; 14% were seen once. Sample: PBMCs from blood, taken about 14 days before vaccination. These receptors were obtained from a man aged 50 to 59 who received an inactivated influenza vaccine.

The chain employs TRBV20-1 and TRBJ2-2; 13 nucleotides line up with TRBD2. The V segment lost 0 bases and the J segment 5 bases; nucleotides outside the gene matches: 6. The CDR3 spans 17 residues. Germline V gene lookup returns CDR1 DFQATT and CDR2 SNEGSKA (reference sequence). The CDR3 nucleotides read TGCAGTGCTAGAGAACTAGCGGGGGGGTTTTTAACCGGGGAGCTGTTTTTT. Translation gives CSARELAGGFLTGELFF.

This clonotype was seen a handful of times. The chain employs TRBV4-1 and TRBJ1-2; 11 bases fit TRBD1. CDR1 and CDR2 from the germline V gene are MGHRA and YSYEKL. The CDR3 spans 14 residues. V trimming: 1 base; J trimming: 7 bases; junction bases outside the gene matches: 2. The CDR3 loop reads CASSQAGTGGGYTF. The CDR3, as DNA: TGCGCCAGCAGCCAAGCAGGGACAGGGGGTGGCTACACCTTC.

This clonotype has a handful of counts. The chain combines TRBV6-5 with TRBJ1-4; 7 positions agree with TRBD1. The V segment lost 4 bases and the J segment 3 bases; nucleotides outside the gene matches: 2. Germline V gene lookup returns CDR1 MNHEY and CDR2 SVGAGI. The CDR3 contains 14 residues. The CDR3 spells CASSFTGANEKLFF. In DNA, the CDR3 is TGTGCCAGCAGTTTTACAGGGGCTAATGAAAAACTGTTTTTT.

The rearrangement uses TRBV12-3 or TRBV12-4 and TRBJ2-3; TRBD2 matches 10 bases. The CDR3 is 16 residues long. With 4 bases clipped from V and 2 bases from J, the junction kept 6 bases outside the gene matches. CDR3 DNA: TGTGCCAGCAGTTGGGAGCGGGGGGGGAACACAGATACGCAGTATTTT. As protein: CASSWERGGNTDTQYF.

There are a few counts of this clonotype. The chain combines TRBV28 with TRBJ2-7; TRBD1 agrees at 9 bases. With 6 bases clipped from V and 4 bases from J, the junction kept 7 bases outside the gene matches. Looked up from germline, CDR1 is MDHEN and CDR2 is SYDVKM. This CDR3 spans 14 amino acids. The DNA for the CDR3 is TGTGCCAGCAGGGCCGGGACAGGGCAGTACGAGCAGTACTTC. This translates into CASRAGTGQYEQYF. The whole variable domain, remainder taken from reference TRBV28 and TRBJ2-7, is DVKVTQSSRYLVKRTGEKVFLECVQDMDHENMFWYRQDPGLGLRLIYFSYDVKMKEKGDIPEGYSVSREKKERFSLILESASTNQTSMYLCASRAGTGQYEQYFGPGTRLTVT.

The chain links TRBV4-1 to TRBJ2-1; perhaps TRBD2 as D (6 bases). Deletions cut 4 bases from V and 7 bases from J, with 14 bases between. Germline V gene lookup returns CDR1 MGHRA and CDR2 YSYEKL. This CDR3 contains 14 residues. The DNA of the CDR3 is TGCGCCAGCAGCCGACTAGACAAGGTAAATGAGCAGTTCTTC. This sequence encodes CASSRLDKVNEQFF.

The V and J genes are TRBV4-2 and TRBJ1-1; no reliable D call. Germline CDR1 reads LGHNA; CDR2 reads YNFKEQ. The CDR3 has 15 residues. The ends were cut back, 0 bases at V and 0 bases at J, with 8 bases in the middle. CDR3 in amino acids: CASSQDGLMNTEAFF. Written as DNA, the CDR3 is TGTGCCAGCAGCCAAGATGGACTAATGAACACTGAAGCTTTCTTT.

The chain has TRBV27 and TRBJ1-1, with 7 bases aligning to TRBD1. Germline V CDR1 and CDR2: MNHEY, SMNVEV (reference sequence). The trim removed 4 bases at V and 5 bases at J, leaving 7 bases unmatched. This CDR3 has 14 amino acids. For the CDR3, the DNA is TGTGCCAGCAGTTCATCGCCAGGGGGAACTGAAGCTTTCTTT. Protein sequence: CASSSSPGGTEAFF.

This chain's CDR3 is CASSPSPPPDTQYF. The DNA of the CDR3 is TGTGCCAGCAGCCCATCCCCGCCCCCAGATACGCAGTATTTT. The rearrangement uses TRBV7-2 and TRBJ2-3, with no clear D. V was cut by 5 bases and J by 4 bases, with 13 bases left in between. This CDR3 comprises 14 residues. Germline V gene data show CDR1 as SGHTA and CDR2 as FQGNSA.

The table lists this clonotype with a few counts. This sequence joins TRBV11-2 and TRBJ1-1; D is undetermined. CDR1 and CDR2 (germline): SGHAT, FQNNGV. CDR3 size: 17 residues. V was pared by 1 base and J by 1 base, with 16 bases between. In DNA form, the CDR3 reads TGTGCCAGCAGCTTAGGCCGGGGAGGTAGCCAGAACACTGAAGCTTTCTTT. It is translated as CASSLGRGGSQNTEAFF.